This entry lists 18 T cell receptor beta chains sequenced from one sample in a study of shared clonotypes between healthy human individuals (dated by TCRdb to the early 2020s). Libraries came from the immunoSEQ multiplex PCR assay. Entries here come from immuneACCESS through TCRdb and include only in-frame sequences with V and J called. Some clones fail to appear in such tables; in the studies checked, an unresolved V gene covers under half of the shortfall, and the cause of the remainder is unknown. The sample table holds about 380,000 clones, of which approximately 96% were seen once. The ten largest clones capture about 0.32% of the sample. The sequencing sample was made of memory CD8+ T cells sorted from blood. The cell subset or site label on this specimen signifies: CD45RO+ cells pooled with CCR7-negative TemRA cells. The receptor set was obtained from a man under 40 in good health.

J is TRBJ2-7 and V is TRBV19; 10 bases line up with TRBD2. The CDR3 extends over 15 amino acids. V lost 9 bases and J lost 1; bases outside the gene matches: 9. CDR1 and CDR2 from the germline V gene are LNHDA and SQIVND (reference sequence). CDR3 bases: TGTGCCAGCTCGGCGCGAGCGGGAGGGTCCTACGAGCAGTACTTC. Translating gives CASSARAGGSYEQYF.

This clone was recorded only once. The rearrangement joins TRBV10-3 to TRBJ2-3; 8 bases are shared with TRBD2. The V gene's germline CDR1 is ENHRY and CDR2 SYGVKD. The CDR3 runs to 15 residues. V lost 6 bases to trimming and J lost 2 bases; unmatched junction nucleotides: 7. The CDR3 bases are TGTGCCATCAGCCAAGGACTAGCCATCACAGATACGCAGTATTTT. Translation: CAISQGLAITDTQYF.

The gene calls are TRBV9 and TRBJ2-2; the D call may be TRBD1 or TRBD2 (5 bases each). This CDR3 has 15 residues. Trimming shortened V by 4 bases and J by 5 bases, and 15 bases separated the two germline ends. Germline CDR1 reads SGDLS; CDR2 reads YYNGEE. CDR3 sequence: CASSIPGRGTGELFF. For the CDR3, the DNA is TGTGCCAGCAGCATTCCGGGACGGGGAACCGGGGAGCTGTTTTTT.

The V call is TRBV7-9, the J call TRBJ2-1; 10 bases are shared with TRBD2. CDR3 length: 15 residues. The germline gives CDR1 SEHNR, CDR2 FQNEAQ (reference sequence). V lost 6 bases, J lost 9 bases, and 11 bases stayed unmatched. CDR3 DNA sequence: TGTGCCAGCAGGGAAACAGCGGGAGGGCCGGTTGAGCAGTTCTTC. This encodes CASRETAGGPVEQFF.

The chain combines TRBV6-5 with TRBJ1-4; 10 bases line up with TRBD1. The germline CDR1 and CDR2 sequences are MNHEY and SVGAGI. This CDR3 is 15 amino acids long. The trim removed 5 bases at V and 6 bases at J, leaving 6 bases unmatched. The CDR3 DNA sequence: TGTGCCAGCAGTGGCAGACAGGGGGCTTATGAAAAACTGTTTTTT. Translating it yields CASSGRQGAYEKLFF.

The V call is TRBV19, the J call TRBJ2-3; D is undetermined. The CDR3 runs to 16 residues. V shed 3 bases and J shed 8 bases, with 21 bases lying between them. Per the germline V gene, CDR1 is LNHDA and CDR2 is SQIVND (reference sequence). The CDR3: CASSIPTLGRAGTQYF. DNA of the CDR3: TGTGCCAGTAGTATCCCCACCTTGGGAAGAGCCGGTACGCAGTATTTT.

The V gene is TRBV10-3, the J gene TRBJ1-2; maybe TRBD1 (6 bases). The germline V gene encodes CDR1 ENHRY and CDR2 SYGVKD. CDR3 length: 12 amino acids. Trimming cost V 10 bases and J 5 bases, with 14 bases left between them. In nucleotides, the CDR3 is TGTGCCACCCTAATGACAGGTTATGGCTACACCTTC. Amino acids: CATLMTGYGYTF.

This sequence joins TRBV6-5 and TRBJ1-5; D not certain. V lost 0 bases and J 5 bases, leaving 8 bases between the germline ends. Germline CDR1 reads MNHEY; CDR2 reads SVGAGI. CDR3 length equals 14 residues. The CDR3, as DNA: TGTGCCAGCAGTTACTCCTCAGGATATCAGCCCCAGCATTTT. Amino acid sequence: CASSYSSGYQPQHF.

The chain employs TRBV12-1 and TRBJ2-5; the table calls TRBD2, which could not be checked here. TRBV12-1 is shown as a pseudogene. The CDR3 runs to 12 residues. CDR3 in amino acids: CASSFSSETQYF. The CDR3 DNA reads TGTGCCAGCAGCTTCTCCTCAGAGACCCAGTACTTC.

This chain uses TRBV2 with TRBJ2-1, with D hard to call. Trimming left V 5 bases short and J 5 bases short, with 4 bases between. This CDR3 is 11 amino acids long. Germline CDR1 reads SNHLY; CDR2 reads FYNNEI. The CDR3 sequence: CASSMDNEQFF. The CDR3 nucleotides read TGTGCCAGCAGTATGGACAATGAGCAGTTCTTC. Full variable domain (rest looked up from reference TRBV2 and TRBJ2-1): EPEVTQTPSHQVTQMGQEVILRCVPISNHLYFYWYRQILGQKVEFLVSFYNNEISEKSEIFDDQFSVERPDGSNFTLKIRSTKLEDSAMYFCASSMDNEQFFGPGTRLTVL.

This clone showed up just a few times. The germline gene is not matched at one end of the junction; a read error may be the cause. The gene calls are TRBV25-1 and TRBJ1-2; the match to TRBD1 covers 9 bases. Germline V gene data show CDR1 as MGHDK and CDR2 as SYGVNS. This CDR3 is 13 amino acids long. DNA of the CDR3: TGTGCCAGCACTGCCGGGACAGGGTCAATAAAGGCTTTC. Translation: CASTAGTGSIKAF.

The V call is TRBV11-2, the J call TRBJ1-2; 7 bases are shared with TRBD1. The germline CDR1 and CDR2 sequences are SGHAT and FQNNGV. There are 15 residues in the CDR3. The V gene end was trimmed by 5 bases and the J gene end by 1 base; junction bases not matched to a gene: 7. CDR3 in amino acids: CASSPSDRINYGYTF. CDR3 nucleotides: TGTGCCAGCAGCCCCTCGGACAGGATTAACTATGGCTACACCTTC. Together with reference TRBV11-2 and TRBJ1-2, the CDR3 gives the full variable domain: EAGVAQSPRYKIIEKRQSVAFWCNPISGHATLYWYQQILGQGPKLLIQFQNNGVVDDSQLPKDRFSAERLKGVDSTLKIQPAKLEDSAVYLCASSPSDRINYGYTFGSGTRLTVV.

The gene calls are TRBV10-3 and TRBJ1-4; 7 bases fit TRBD1. J was trimmed by 8 bases and V by 2 bases; bases with no gene match: 8. CDR3 length: 15 amino acids. The germline gives CDR1 ENHRY, CDR2 SYGVKD. DNA for the CDR3: TGTGCCATCAGTGAGGCGCAGGGGGGTAACGAAAAACTGTTTTTT. This codes for CAISEAQGGNEKLFF.

In its sample, this clone was seen once. V is TRBV19 and J is TRBJ1-4; D not certain. This CDR3 has 11 residues. CDR1 LNHDA and CDR2 SQIVND come from the germline V gene (reference sequence). The V end lost 6 bases, the J end lost 5 bases, and 4 bases lay between the germline ends. The CDR3 nucleotides read TGTGCCAGTAGGACAAATGAAAAACTGTTTTTT. It encodes CASRTNEKLFF.

The chain carries TRBV5-1 and TRBJ2-1; a possible D gene is TRBD2 (6 bases). CDR1 SGHRS and CDR2 YFSETQ come from the germline V gene. This CDR3 has 16 amino acids. V was pared by 0 bases and J by 4 bases, with 14 bases between. CDR3 sequence reads: CASSLEVGGTYNEQFF. CDR3 bases: TGCGCCAGCAGCTTGGAGGTCGGCGGGACGTACAATGAGCAGTTCTTC.

The V gene is TRBV6-5, the J gene TRBJ1-1; no clear D gene. The CDR3 runs to 16 residues. In germline, CDR1 is MNHEY, CDR2 SVGAGI. V was pared by 0 bases and J by 0 bases, with 11 bases between. The CDR3 DNA reads as TGTGCCAGCAGTTACTCGAGGCGGCAGGTGAACACTGAAGCTTTCTTT. Its translation: CASSYSRRQVNTEAFF.

This chain joins TRBV5-4 and TRBJ2-7; D is perhaps TRBD1 or TRBD2 (5 bases each). Germline CDR1 and CDR2: SGHNT and YYREEE (reference sequence). CDR3 length: 14 amino acids. The ends were cut back, 4 bases at V and 2 bases at J, with 13 bases in the middle. The CDR3, as DNA: TGTGCCAGCAGCACTGGGGACCCCGCCTACGAGCAGTACTTC. Residues: CASSTGDPAYEQYF.

The chain uses TRBV6-1 and TRBJ1-5; 7 positions agree with TRBD1. CDR3 length: 18 residues. The V segment lost 4 bases and the J segment 0 bases; nucleotides outside the gene matches: 12. CDR1 is MNHNS, CDR2 SASEGT, per germline. The CDR3 reads CASSGEQGSGISNQPQHF. The CDR3, as DNA: TGTGCCAGCAGTGGTGAACAGGGGTCGGGAATTAGCAATCAGCCCCAGCATTTT.